This TCR beta chain was captured in a study of T-cell memory formation after mild COVID-19. Study-level information: Clusters of TCRs were largely donor specific. Study-level results: Several responding clones turned up in pre-infection memory, indicating that cross-reactive memory may have taken part.

5'RACE primed at constant segments yielded TCR alpha and TCR beta cDNA libraries bearing sample barcodes and UMIs. TCRdb called the 5' RACE reads again in MiXCR, with one record for every CDR3 protein. The sample lists fewer than 650,000 distinct CDR3 sequences, around 15% seen once, with 8.1% in the top ten. Between the trimmed V and J ends, which lost 4 bases and 1 base, there was a span of 14 bases. Per germline, CDR1 LGHNA and CDR2 YSLEER. The CDR3 is 17 residues long. This clonotype appeared a few times. What it binds is unknown. The source of this sequence is an adult woman who had mild COVID-19 (a few samples of this study predate the infection). Cell type and time point are not known. The J gene is TRBJ2-6, the V gene TRBV4-3; no clear D gene. Sequencing was done on a sample of PBMCs or a T cell subset sorted from them (not recorded which). DNA for the CDR3: TGCGCCAGCAGCCCTGACCAATGGCTGTCTGGGGCCAACGTCCTGACTTTC. Translated: CASSPDQWLSGANVLTF.